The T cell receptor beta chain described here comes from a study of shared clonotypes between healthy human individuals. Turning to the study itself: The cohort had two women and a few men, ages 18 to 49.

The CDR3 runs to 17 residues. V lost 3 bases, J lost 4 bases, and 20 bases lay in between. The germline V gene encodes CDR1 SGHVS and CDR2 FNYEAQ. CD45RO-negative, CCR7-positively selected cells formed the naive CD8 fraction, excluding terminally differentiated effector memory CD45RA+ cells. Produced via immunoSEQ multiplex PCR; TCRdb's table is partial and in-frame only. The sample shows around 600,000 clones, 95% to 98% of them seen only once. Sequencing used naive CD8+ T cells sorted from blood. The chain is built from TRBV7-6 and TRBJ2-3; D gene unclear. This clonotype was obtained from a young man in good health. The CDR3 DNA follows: TGTGCCAGCAGCTTCAGGACCCGTCGGCCCGTTCCAGATACGCAGTATTTT. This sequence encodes CASSFRTRRPVPDTQYF. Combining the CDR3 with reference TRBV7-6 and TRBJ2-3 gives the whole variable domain GAGVSQSPRYKVTKRGQDVALRCDPISGHVSLYWYRQALGQGPEFLTYFNYEAQQDKSGLPNDRFSAERPEGSISTLTIQRTEQRDSAMYRCASSFRTRRPVPDTQYFGPGTRLTVL.